A selection of T cell receptor beta chains follows, all from one sample in a study of neurological immune-mediated disorders. Using its own MiXCR run on the 5' RACE reads, TCRdb lists one record per CDR3 protein. Among some 32,000 distinct CDR3 sequences listed, 15% were seen once. The sequencing input was PBMCs. All receptors derive from a man in his 70s in good health. CDR3s include the opening cysteine and the closing phenylalanine or tryptophan. A D gene is named only where the DNA matches it firmly. Only part of the rows carry a size: once, few, many, or a class if the clone is expanded.

clone_size: few
j_call: TRBJ1-2
v_call: TRBV29-1
d_call: TRBD1
cdr3_nt: TGCAGCGTTGAGGTTGGACAGGGATGGGGCTACACCTTC
cdr3_aa: CSVEVGQGWGYTF

clone_size: many
j_call: TRBJ2-7
v_call: TRBV5-1
d_call: TRBD1
cdr3_nt: TGCGCCAGCAGCCCTGACGGGACAGGGGGCCTCGAGCAGTACTTC
cdr3_aa: CASSPDGTGGLEQYF

clone_size: many
j_call: TRBJ1-2
v_call: TRBV3-1
d_call: TRBD1
cdr3_nt: TGTGCCAGCAGCCACCCATCCGGGACAGGGGGCGACTATGGCTACACCTTC
cdr3_aa: CASSHPSGTGGDYGYTF

clone_size: .
j_call: TRBJ2-1
v_call: TRBV13
d_call: .
cdr3_nt: TGTGCCAGCAGCCAGGTACAGGGCTACCTTGAGCAGTTCTTC
cdr3_aa: CASSQVQGYLEQFF

clone_size: many
j_call: TRBJ1-2
v_call: TRBV10-3
d_call: .
cdr3_nt: TGTGCCATCAGTGATGAGGCAATAACTGGCTACACCTTC
cdr3_aa: CAISDEAITGYTF

clone_size: .
j_call: TRBJ2-5
v_call: TRBV5-1
d_call: TRBD1
cdr3_nt: TGCGCCAGCAGCATACAGGGGGATCTAATCGGAGAGACCCAGTACTTC
cdr3_aa: CASSIQGDLIGETQYF

clone_size: many
j_call: TRBJ2-2
v_call: TRBV6-6
d_call: .
cdr3_nt: TGTGCCAGCAGTCTAGACAGTTACACCGGGGAGCTGTTTTTT
cdr3_aa: CASSLDSYTGELFF

clone_size: few
j_call: TRBJ2-1
v_call: TRBV11-3
d_call: .
cdr3_nt: TGTGCCAGCAGCTCCTTAGACGGGGGAGCCACCGGTGAGCAGTTCTTC
cdr3_aa: CASSSLDGGATGEQFF

clone_size: many
j_call: TRBJ1-1
v_call: TRBV28
d_call: .
cdr3_nt: TGTGCCAGCAGCCCAGTTGTAAACACTGAAGCTTTCTTT
cdr3_aa: CASSPVVNTEAFF

clone_size: many
j_call: TRBJ1-2
v_call: TRBV10-3
d_call: TRBD1
cdr3_nt: TGTGCCATGTGGACAGGGCTCCTTTCCGATGGCTACACCTTC
cdr3_aa: CAMWTGLLSDGYTF

clone_size: many
j_call: TRBJ2-2
v_call: TRBV5-6
d_call: .
cdr3_nt: TGTGCCAGCAGCTTGGGAAACAGGGTAGCCGGGGAGCTGTTTTTT
cdr3_aa: CASSLGNRVAGELFF

clone_size: many
j_call: TRBJ1-3
v_call: TRBV7-2
d_call: TRBD1
cdr3_nt: TGTGCCAGCAGCCCGGGGACAGGGAGAAACACCATATATTTT
cdr3_aa: CASSPGTGRNTIYF

clone_size: many
j_call: TRBJ2-7
v_call: TRBV5-1
d_call: TRBD1
cdr3_nt: TGCGCCAGCAGCCTCAGGTCGGGACAGGATTACGAGCAGTACTTC
cdr3_aa: CASSLRSGQDYEQYF

clone_size: many
j_call: TRBJ2-7
v_call: TRBV7-9
d_call: TRBD1
cdr3_nt: TGTGCCAGCAGCCCGGGGCCGGGACAGGCTTCCTACGAGCAGTACTTC
cdr3_aa: CASSPGPGQASYEQYF

clone_size: many
j_call: TRBJ1-1
v_call: TRBV7-9
d_call: .
cdr3_nt: TGTGCCAGCAGCTTACAGGCGAACACTGAAGCTTTCTTT
cdr3_aa: CASSLQANTEAFF

clone_size: many
j_call: TRBJ1-2
v_call: TRBV20-1
d_call: TRBD1
cdr3_nt: TGCAGTGCCCCCTCGCCCGGGACAGGGCCCTATGGCTACACCTTC
cdr3_aa: CSAPSPGTGPYGYTF

clone_size: few
j_call: TRBJ2-7
v_call: TRBV21-1
d_call: .
cdr3_nt: TGTGCCAGCAGCAAAGCGGAGGACAAAACCACCTACGAGCAGTACTTC
cdr3_aa: CASSKAEDKTTYEQYF

clone_size: many
j_call: TRBJ2-5
v_call: TRBV7-2
d_call: TRBD2
cdr3_nt: TGTGCCAGCAGCTTAGGGGGACTAGCGGGGGTTGGAGAGACCCAGTACTTC
cdr3_aa: CASSLGGLAGVGETQYF

clone_size: many
j_call: TRBJ2-3
v_call: TRBV15
d_call: .
cdr3_nt: TGTGCCACCAGCAGAGGGGGAGGCACAGATACGCAGTATTTT
cdr3_aa: CATSRGGGTDTQYF

clone_size: many
j_call: TRBJ2-3
v_call: TRBV9
d_call: .
cdr3_nt: TGTGCCCTGCGTCCTAGCACAGATACGCAGTATTTT
cdr3_aa: CALRPSTDTQYF

clone_size: many
j_call: TRBJ2-1
v_call: TRBV12-3/TRBV12-4
d_call: .
cdr3_nt: TGTGCCAGCAGTTTAGCGGGGCGGAACAATGAGCAGTTCTTC
cdr3_aa: CASSLAGRNNEQFF

clone_size: .
j_call: TRBJ2-2
v_call: TRBV27
d_call: TRBD1
cdr3_nt: TGTGTCAACTCACGACCGGGACAGGGACTCACCGGGGAGCTGTTTTTT
cdr3_aa: CVNSRPGQGLTGELFF

clone_size: many
j_call: TRBJ2-1
v_call: TRBV20-1
d_call: .
cdr3_nt: TGCAGTGCTAGTCCCCCGGGTGGGGGCGCGACCTACAATGAGCAGTTCTTC
cdr3_aa: CSASPPGGGATYNEQFF

clone_size: many
j_call: TRBJ1-6
v_call: TRBV18
d_call: .
cdr3_nt: TGTGCCAGCTCGCTCGCGGGACACTATAATTCACCCCTCCACTTT
cdr3_aa: CASSLAGHYNSPLHF

clone_size: many
j_call: TRBJ2-7
v_call: TRBV20-1
d_call: TRBD1
cdr3_nt: TGCAGTGCTAGAGGACAGGGGACTGTGCACGAGCAGTACTTC
cdr3_aa: CSARGQGTVHEQYF

clone_size: .
j_call: TRBJ2-7
v_call: TRBV5-1
d_call: .
cdr3_nt: TGCGCCAGCAGCCTTCGCTCCTCCAGGACAGCCAGCGGCGAGCAGTACTTC
cdr3_aa: CASSLRSSRTASGEQYF

clone_size: many
j_call: TRBJ2-5
v_call: TRBV21-1
d_call: .
cdr3_nt: TGTGCCAGCAGCAAAAAAGCGGGATGGGGGGGAGGGGAGACCCAGTACTTC
cdr3_aa: CASSKKAGWGGGETQYF

clone_size: few
j_call: TRBJ1-2
v_call: TRBV28
d_call: .
cdr3_nt: TGTGCCAGCAGTGGGGGACCTTATGGCTACACCTTC
cdr3_aa: CASSGGPYGYTF

clone_size: many
j_call: TRBJ1-1
v_call: TRBV12-3/TRBV12-4
d_call: .
cdr3_nt: TGTGCCAGCAGATCTAGGGGTAGCGGCACTGAAGCTTTCTTT
cdr3_aa: CASRSRGSGTEAFF

clone_size: many
j_call: TRBJ2-3
v_call: TRBV11-3
d_call: TRBD2
cdr3_nt: TGTGCCAGCAGCTTTCCGGCGGGGGACTTCACAGATACGCAGTATTTT
cdr3_aa: CASSFPAGDFTDTQYF

clone_size: many
j_call: TRBJ2-1
v_call: TRBV5-1
d_call: TRBD1
cdr3_nt: TGCGCCAGCAGCATCCCCGGACAGGGGGCTGCCAATGAGCAGTTCTTC
cdr3_aa: CASSIPGQGAANEQFF

clone_size: many
j_call: TRBJ2-7
v_call: TRBV28
d_call: TRBD1
cdr3_nt: TGTGCCAGCAGTTCCCCCGGGACAGGGGCAAGCTACGAGCAGTACTTC
cdr3_aa: CASSSPGTGASYEQYF

clone_size: .
j_call: TRBJ2-5
v_call: TRBV7-2
d_call: TRBD1
cdr3_nt: TGTGCCAGCAGCTGGCGAAAGACAGGGATGTTTGAGACCCAGTACTTC
cdr3_aa: CASSWRKTGMFETQYF

clone_size: .
j_call: TRBJ1-5
v_call: TRBV28
d_call: TRBD1
cdr3_nt: TGTGCCAGCAGTCCCCCGACAGGGAGTCAGGGTCAGCCCCATCATTTT
cdr3_aa: CASSPPTGSQGQPHHF

clone_size: many
j_call: TRBJ2-3
v_call: TRBV28
d_call: TRBD2
cdr3_nt: TGTGCCAGCACTGGCGGGGGGTCTAGCACAGATACGCAGTATTTT
cdr3_aa: CASTGGGSSTDTQYF

clone_size: many
j_call: TRBJ2-5
v_call: TRBV5-6
d_call: .
cdr3_nt: TGTGCCAGCAGCTTGGGTGGGGGGGCAGAGACCCAGTACTTC
cdr3_aa: CASSLGGGAETQYF

clone_size: many
j_call: TRBJ1-2
v_call: TRBV4-2
d_call: .
cdr3_nt: TGTGCCAGCAGCCAAGCTTCAGGGACGGGGGTCTATGGCTACACCTTC
cdr3_aa: CASSQASGTGVYGYTF

clone_size: .
j_call: TRBJ2-3
v_call: TRBV5-1
d_call: .
cdr3_nt: TGCGCCAGCAGCTTGGCCCCTGGCGGGATTAGCACAGATACGCAGTATTTT
cdr3_aa: CASSLAPGGISTDTQYF

clone_size: many
j_call: TRBJ2-5
v_call: TRBV5-1
d_call: .
cdr3_nt: TGCGCCAGCAGCGAAGAGCCAACAGGGACCCAGTACTTC
cdr3_aa: CASSEEPTGTQYF